This T cell receptor beta chain is drawn from a study of CD8+CD57+ T cells in acquired aplastic anemia. On the study more broadly: Across the sorted CD4+ and CD8+ cells, DNA amounts averaged about 3.2 ug.

Points on this clonotype: The target antigen is unknown.

Genomic DNA provided the template from which TCR beta VDJ and CDR3 profiles were obtained. One entry per CDR3 protein, called by TCRdb with MiXCR from the reads. Among about 180,000 distinct CDR3 sequences listed, less than 50% were seen once. General study points: Patients and controls were found to share about 31 CD8+ CDR3 sequences.

Germline-derived CDR1 and CDR2 are SGHVS and FQNEAQ. The CDR3 is made up of 15 amino acids. The J segment lost 4 bases and the V segment lost 5 bases, leaving 7 bases of the junction unmatched. Patients picked for sequencing had shown CD8+CD57+ cell expansion detected by flow cytometry. The cohort consisted entirely of patients having severe acquired aplastic anemia. There was no therapy given to any patient before the blood sampling took place. The TCR sequence derives from a human donor with aplastic anemia. The rearrangement links TRBV7-8 to TRBJ1-5, with 8 positions matching TRBD1. Material: sorted CD4+, CD8+, or CD8+CD57+ T cells (not recorded which) from PBMCs. CDR3 region: CASSHRQGRNQPQHF. In nucleotides, the CDR3 is TGTGCCAGCAGCCATCGACAGGGGAGAAATCAGCCCCAGCATTTT.